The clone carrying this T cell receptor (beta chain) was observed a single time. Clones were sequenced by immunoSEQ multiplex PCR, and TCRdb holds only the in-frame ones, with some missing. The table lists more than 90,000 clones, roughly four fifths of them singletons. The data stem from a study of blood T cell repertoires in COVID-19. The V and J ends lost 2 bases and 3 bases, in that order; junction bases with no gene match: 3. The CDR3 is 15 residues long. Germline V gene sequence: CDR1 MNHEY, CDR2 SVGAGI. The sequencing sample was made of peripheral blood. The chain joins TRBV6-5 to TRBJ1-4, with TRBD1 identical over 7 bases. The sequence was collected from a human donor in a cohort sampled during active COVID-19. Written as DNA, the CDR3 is TGTGCCAGCAGTTACGGGGGACAGCCTAATGAAAAACTGTTTTTT. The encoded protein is CASSYGGQPNEKLFF.